The present TCR beta chain was sequenced within a study of cytomegalovirus exposure and HLA in healthy donors. Study-wide background: An early release of data contained approximately 85 million unique TCRs, which came from HLA-typed donors. Findings and limits, study-wide: In all likelihood, a cluster of highly shared sequence variants was a sequencing artifact. In a later analysis, TCR beta V- and J-gene trimming showed a link to a missense DCLRE1C variant. Apart from CMV serostatus, no immune exposure information was available.

Germline CDR1 is SEHNR and CDR2 is FQNEAQ (reference sequence). V gave up 5 bases and J gave up 1 base; unmatched junction bases: 7. The CDR3 has 15 residues. About this clone itself: Its antigen is not identified.

PCR was performed using 60 Vbeta and 13 Jbeta primers. Measured with immunoSEQ multiplex PCR; TCRdb has only the in-frame clones, and not every one. The profile shows fewer than 200,000 clones, 83% of them singletons. Sequencing was carried out using PBMCs. The chain has TRBV7-9 and TRBJ1-1; 7 bases agree with TRBD1. The source is a man in his forties or fifties in good health and CMV-seropositive. As DNA, the CDR3 is TGTGCCAGCAGCCCCGCGGGACAGCGGAACACTGAAGCTTTCTTT. Residues: CASSPAGQRNTEAFF.